These 10 T cell receptor beta chains came from one sample sequenced in a study of blood T cell repertoires in COVID-19. Libraries were prepared by immunoSEQ multiplex PCR; TCRdb keeps only in-frame clonotypes and omits some of them. The table includes hundreds of thousands of clones, more than 80% detected once. Input material: peripheral blood. The receptors here all came from a man in his forties with acute or convalescent COVID-19.

This rearrangement joins TRBV29-1 to TRBJ2-1, with 9 nucleotides matching TRBD2. V gave up 0 bases and J gave up 8 bases; unmatched junction bases: 5. The CDR3 is 14 amino acids. Germline-derived CDR1 and CDR2 are SQVTM and ANQGSEA. The DNA of the CDR3 is TGCAGCGTTGAAGATCCGGGACTAGCATATGAGCAGTTCTTC. This translates into CSVEDPGLAYEQFF.

The chain joins TRBV5-6 to TRBJ1-5, with a weak D call TRBD1 (5 bases). This CDR3 is 14 amino acids long. V dropped 2 bases and J dropped 9 bases, with 15 bases sitting between them. CDR1 is SGHDT and CDR2 is YYEEEE in the germline V gene. CDR3 nucleotides: TGTGCCAGCAGCTTAGGCTCAGGGCTTACGCCCCAGCATTTT. Translating gives CASSLGSGLTPQHF.

The rearrangement joins TRBV6-1 to TRBJ2-7; no reliable D call. This CDR3 is 15 amino acids long. The V end was cut by 0 bases, the J end by 2 bases, with 11 bases between. The germline V gene has CDR1 MNHNS and CDR2 SASEGT. The CDR3 bases are TGTGCCAGCAGTGAAGCGAAACAGCCACCCTACGAGCAGTACTTC. It yields the protein CASSEAKQPPYEQYF.

This clone occurred once. This rearrangement joins TRBV29-1 to TRBJ1-3, with 8 bases fitting TRBD1. Germline CDR1 is SQVTM and CDR2 is ANQGSEA. Unmatched junction bases numbered 5, after V lost 3 bases and J lost 4 bases. CDR3 size: 14 residues. The CDR3 DNA is TGCAGCGTTGACGACAGGGGTCCGGGAAACACCATATATTTT. Protein sequence: CSVDDRGPGNTIYF.

The J gene is TRBJ1-2, the V gene TRBV6-5; D not resolved. This CDR3 region has 15 residues. Germline assignment: CDR1 MNHEY and CDR2 SVGAGI. Trimming pared 1 base from V and 4 bases from J, leaving 13 bases between. The CDR3: CASSYFQSPTYGYTF. The CDR3 nucleotides are TGTGCCAGCAGTTACTTCCAGTCCCCCACCTATGGCTACACCTTC.

The rearrangement links TRBV4-1 to TRBJ1-1; D gene uncertain. The CDR3 has 15 residues. The V gene's germline CDR1 is MGHRA and CDR2 YSYEKL. Trimming removed 4 bases from V and 1 base from J, with 13 bases in between. The CDR3 loop reads CASSPYAGKNTEAFF. DNA of the CDR3: TGCGCCAGCAGCCCATACGCGGGGAAGAACACTGAAGCTTTCTTT.

The chain links TRBV9 to TRBJ2-3, with TRBD2 matching 9 bases. The germline CDR1 and CDR2 sequences are SGDLS and YYNGEE. The J segment lost 6 bases and the V segment lost 0 bases, leaving 8 bases of the junction unmatched. The CDR3 contains 16 residues. The CDR3 DNA reads TGTGCCAGCAGCGTAGCAGCGGGGGGCAGAGGTGATACGCAGTATTTT. It codes for CASSVAAGGRGDTQYF.

The chain has TRBV4-2 and TRBJ2-7; 12 nucleotides line up with TRBD2. The CDR3 consists of 15 residues. The V and J ends lost 4 bases and 5 bases, in that order; junction bases with no gene match: 6. Germline assignment: CDR1 LGHNA and CDR2 YNFKEQ. In nucleotides, the CDR3 is TGTGCCAGCAGCCCCACTAGCGGGAGGTGGAACGAGCAGTACTTC. Its protein is CASSPTSGRWNEQYF.

The CDR3 loop is CASSGGGTGYYEQYF. The CDR3 region has the DNA TGTGCCAGCAGCGGGGGCGGGACAGGGTATTACGAGCAGTACTTC. The genes are TRBV9 and TRBJ2-7, with 9 bases identical to TRBD1. Germline CDR1 SGDLS, CDR2 YYNGEE. J gave up 4 bases and V 3 bases, and 8 bases lay outside the gene matches. This CDR3 is 15 amino acids long.

V is TRBV5-4 and J is TRBJ2-3; possible D gene TRBD2, 6 bases. This CDR3 is 14 amino acids long. Trimming stripped 4 bases from V and 2 bases from J, with 11 bases between. From germline, CDR1 is SGHNT and CDR2 YYREEE (reference sequence). The CDR3 sequence is CASSLRGDTDTQYF. CDR3 nucleotides: TGTGCCAGCAGCCTGCGCGGGGACACAGATACGCAGTATTTT.